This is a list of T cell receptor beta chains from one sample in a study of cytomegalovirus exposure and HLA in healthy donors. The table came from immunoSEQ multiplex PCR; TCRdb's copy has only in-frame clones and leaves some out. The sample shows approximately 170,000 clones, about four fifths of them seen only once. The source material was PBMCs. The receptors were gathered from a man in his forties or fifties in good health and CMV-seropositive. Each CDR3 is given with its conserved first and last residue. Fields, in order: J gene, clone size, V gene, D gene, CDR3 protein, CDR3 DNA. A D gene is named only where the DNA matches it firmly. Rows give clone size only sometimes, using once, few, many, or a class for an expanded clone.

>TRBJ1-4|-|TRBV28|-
CASGSGSATNEKLFF
TGTGCCAGCGGAAGCGGATCAGCAACTAATGAAAAACTGTTTTTT
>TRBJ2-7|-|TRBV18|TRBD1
CASSPGTGSFYEQYF
TGTGCCAGCTCACCAGGGACAGGGAGCTTCTACGAGCAGTACTTC
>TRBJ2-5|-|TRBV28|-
CASLDPFNQETQYF
TGTGCCAGCCTAGACCCATTTAATCAAGAGACCCAGTACTTC
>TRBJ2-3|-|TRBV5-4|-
CASSFGGPTDTQYF
TGTGCCAGCAGCTTCGGGGGACCCACAGATACGCAGTATTTT
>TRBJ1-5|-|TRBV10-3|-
CATKDLSAQHF
TGTGCCACTAAAGATCTTTCGGCCCAGCATTTT
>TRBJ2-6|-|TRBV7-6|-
CASSLTSGVFTLSGANVLTF
TGTGCCAGCAGCCTCACGTCGGGGGTATTTACCCTCTCTGGGGCCAACGTCCTGACTTTC
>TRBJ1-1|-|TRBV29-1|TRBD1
CSALQGRTEAFF
TGCAGCGCCCTACAGGGGCGCACTGAAGCTTTCTTT
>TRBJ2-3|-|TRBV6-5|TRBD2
CASSLTSGVPDTQYF
TGTGCCAGCAGCTTGACTAGCGGGGTTCCAGATACGCAGTATTTT
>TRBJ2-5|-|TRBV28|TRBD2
CASSFRASGSETQYF
TGTGCCAGCAGTTTCCGTGCTAGCGGGAGTGAGACCCAGTACTTC
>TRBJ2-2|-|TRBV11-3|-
CASSSQGRGAGELFF
TGTGCCAGCAGCTCTCAGGGGAGAGGGGCCGGGGAGCTGTTTTTT
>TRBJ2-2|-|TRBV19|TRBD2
CASRLGLTNTGELFF
TGTGCCAGTCGTCTGGGACTAACGAACACCGGGGAGCTGTTTTTT
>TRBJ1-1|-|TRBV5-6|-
CASLTGGSTEAFF
TGTGCCAGCCTCACGGGGGGAAGCACTGAAGCTTTCTTT
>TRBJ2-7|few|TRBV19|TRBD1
CASSLQGYEQYF
TGTGCCAGTAGTCTACAGGGGTACGAGCAGTACTTC
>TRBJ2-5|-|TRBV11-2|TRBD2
CASSPRLGGGPFQETQYF
TGTGCCAGCAGCCCCAGACTGGGCGGGGGGCCTTTTCAAGAGACCCAGTACTTC
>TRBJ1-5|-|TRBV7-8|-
CASSLKGPYQPQHF
TGTGCCAGCAGCTTGAAGGGGCCCTATCAGCCCCAGCATTTT
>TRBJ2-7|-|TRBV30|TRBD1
CAWEGGQGYEQYF
TGTGCCTGGGAAGGGGGACAGGGCTACGAGCAGTACTTC
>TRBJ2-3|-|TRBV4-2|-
CASSQASARYTQYF
TGTGCCAGCAGCCAAGCATCAGCGCGTTATACGCAGTATTTT
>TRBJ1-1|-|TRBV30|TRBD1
CAWSRLGGEAFF
TGTGCCTGGAGTCGGTTAGGGGGCGAAGCTTTCTTT
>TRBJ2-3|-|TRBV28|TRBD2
CASSSTSGRASLLDTQYF
TGTGCCAGCAGTTCGACTAGCGGGAGGGCTTCCCTCCTCGATACGCAGTATTTT
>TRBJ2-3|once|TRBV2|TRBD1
CASSERQGAGFTDTQYF
TGTGCCAGCAGTGAAAGACAGGGGGCAGGCTTCACAGATACGCAGTATTTT
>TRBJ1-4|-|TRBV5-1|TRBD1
CASSGDRGGEKLFF
TGCGCCAGCAGCGGGGACAGGGGTGGCGAAAAACTGTTTTTT
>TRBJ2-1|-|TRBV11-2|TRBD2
CASSPRTSGSYNEQFF
TGTGCCAGCAGCCCCCGGACTAGCGGCTCCTACAATGAGCAGTTCTTC
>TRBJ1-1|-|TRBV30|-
CAWSSGTRNTEAFF
TGTGCCTGGAGTTCCGGGACAAGGAACACTGAAGCTTTCTTT
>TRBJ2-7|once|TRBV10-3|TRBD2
CAMGTSYEQYF
TGTGCCATGGGGACTAGCTACGAGCAGTACTTC
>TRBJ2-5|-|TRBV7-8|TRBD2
CASSLVGGGGQETQYF
TGTGCCAGCAGCTTAGTCGGCGGGGGGGGACAAGAGACCCAGTACTTC
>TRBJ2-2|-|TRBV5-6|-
CASSVLQGSPTGELFF
TGTGCCAGCAGCGTACTCCAGGGGTCCCCCACCGGGGAGCTGTTTTTT
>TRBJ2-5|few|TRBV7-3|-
CASSLTLQETQYF
TGTGCCAGCAGCTTAACCTTACAAGAGACCCAGTACTTC
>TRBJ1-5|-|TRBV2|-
CASSEWTDSNQPQHF
TGTGCCAGCAGTGAATGGACAGATAGCAATCAGCCCCAGCATTTT
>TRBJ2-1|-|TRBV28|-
CASSSYRDTTYNEQFF
TGTGCCAGCAGTTCTTACCGGGACACTACCTACAATGAGCAGTTCTTC
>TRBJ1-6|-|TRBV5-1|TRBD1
CASRNGQGAINSPLHF
TGCGCCAGCAGAAATGGACAGGGGGCCATTAATTCACCCCTCCACTTT
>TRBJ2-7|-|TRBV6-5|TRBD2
CASSEWGGPYEQYF
TGTGCCAGCAGTGAATGGGGGGGTCCCTACGAGCAGTACTTC
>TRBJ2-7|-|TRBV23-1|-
CASRLSHRVFYEQYF
TGCGCCAGCAGGCTAAGTCACAGGGTTTTTTACGAGCAGTACTTC
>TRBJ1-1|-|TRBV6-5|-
CASSDNHLNTEAFF
TGTGCCAGCAGTGACAACCACCTGAACACTGAAGCTTTCTTT
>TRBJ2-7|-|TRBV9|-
CASSASTVTYEQYF
TGTGCCAGCAGCGCATCGACAGTGACCTACGAGCAGTACTTC
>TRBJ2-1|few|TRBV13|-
CASSSHPTHQGYNEQFF
TGTGCCAGCAGCTCACATCCAACACACCAGGGGTACAATGAGCAGTTCTTC
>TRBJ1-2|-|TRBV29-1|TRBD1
CSVAKGQGTVGYTF
TGCAGCGTGGCTAAAGGACAGGGGACGGTTGGCTACACCTTC
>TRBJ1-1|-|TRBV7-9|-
CASSLVAGLGTEAFF
TGTGCCAGCAGCTTAGTGGCGGGGTTGGGCACTGAAGCTTTCTTT
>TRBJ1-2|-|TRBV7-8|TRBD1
CASSLEETGDYGYTF
TGTGCCAGCAGCTTAGAAGAGACAGGGGACTATGGCTACACCTTC
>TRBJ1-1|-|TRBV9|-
CAGSARDNHEAFF
TGTGCCGGCAGCGCACGGGACAACCATGAAGCTTTCTTT
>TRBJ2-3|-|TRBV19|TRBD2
CASSVLAGGPTDTQYF
TGTGCCAGTAGTGTCCTAGCGGGAGGGCCAACAGATACGCAGTATTTT
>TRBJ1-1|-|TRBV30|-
CAQGRGGTEAFF
TGTGCCCAAGGGAGGGGGGGCACTGAAGCTTTCTTT
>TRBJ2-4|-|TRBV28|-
CASSSQREWQLAKNIQYF
TGTGCCAGCAGTTCCCAACGTGAGTGGCAGTTAGCGAAAAACATTCAGTACTTC
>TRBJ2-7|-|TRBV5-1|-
CASSFAGNYEQYF
TGTGCCAGCAGCTTCGCAGGGAACTACGAGCAGTACTTC
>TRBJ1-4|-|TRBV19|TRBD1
CASGAAAGTGSEKLFF
TGTGCCAGTGGTGCTGCTGCCGGGACAGGGTCTGAAAAACTGTTTTTT
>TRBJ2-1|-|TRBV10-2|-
CASSDPGTHNEQFF
TGCGCCAGCAGTGACCCCGGGACTCACAATGAGCAGTTCTTC
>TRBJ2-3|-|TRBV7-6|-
CASSLGAGPDTQYF
TGTGCCAGCAGCTTAGGGGCAGGGCCAGATACGCAGTATTTT
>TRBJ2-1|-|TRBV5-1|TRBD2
CASSFQREVNEQFF
TGCGCCAGCAGCTTCCAGCGGGAGGTCAATGAGCAGTTCTTC
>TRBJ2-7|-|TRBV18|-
CASSPRQTFYEQYF
TGTGCCAGCTCACCACGACAGACCTTCTACGAGCAGTACTTC
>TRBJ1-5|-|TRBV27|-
CASNKLTPRGNQPQHF
TGTGCCAGCAACAAGCTTACTCCTAGGGGAAATCAGCCCCAGCATTTT
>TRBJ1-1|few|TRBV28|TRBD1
CASSHAAPGGAGTAFF
TGTGCCAGCAGCCATGCGGCACCAGGGGGCGCGGGGACAGCTTTCTTT
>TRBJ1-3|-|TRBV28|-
CASSPQGSGNTIYF
TGTGCCAGCAGTCCCCAGGGCTCTGGAAACACCATATATTTT